This passage covers 21 T cell receptor beta chains from one sample sequenced in a study of beta chain features in type 1 diabetes. Every isolated RNA sample was fully reverse transcribed, so sequencing captured expressed TCRB transcripts. Libraries were prepared by immunoSEQ multiplex PCR; TCRdb keeps only in-frame clonotypes and omits some of them. The table has 350,000 to 400,000 clones, approximately 15% seen once. The sample was naive CD4+ T cells from blood. Every receptor here comes from a woman in her late teens or twenties in good health.

The chain recombines TRBV2 with TRBJ2-7; 7 bases agree with TRBD1. The CDR3 is 15 residues long. Germline lookup yields CDR1 SNHLY and CDR2 FYNNEI. The J segment lost 2 bases and the V segment lost 3 bases, leaving 7 bases of the junction unmatched. DNA for the CDR3: TGTGCCAGCAGTGACTGGTTACAGGGGCCCTACGAGCAGTACTTC. It is translated as CASSDWLQGPYEQYF. Filled out from reference TRBV2 and TRBJ2-7, the complete variable domain reads EPEVTQTPSHQVTQMGQEVILRCVPISNHLYFYWYRQILGQKVEFLVSFYNNEISEKSEIFDDQFSVERPDGSNFTLKIRSTKLEDSAMYFCASSDWLQGPYEQYFGPGTRLTVT.

This clone has just a few counts. This chain connects TRBV5-4 to TRBJ2-7, with TRBD1 identical over 7 bases. Looked up from germline, CDR1 is SGHNT and CDR2 is YYREEE (reference sequence). CDR3 length: 15 residues. V lost 3 bases to trimming and J lost 1 base; unmatched junction nucleotides: 7. Here the CDR3 DNA reads TGTGCCAGCAGCTCCCTACAGGGGAGATCCTACGAGCAGTACTTC. Encoded protein: CASSSLQGRSYEQYF.

The rearrangement uses TRBV5-8 and TRBJ1-5; D call uncertain. CDR1 SGHTS and CDR2 YDEGEE come from the germline V gene. The germline V and J ends were trimmed by 1 base and 2 bases, with 10 bases remaining between them. This CDR3 is 15 amino acids long. In nucleotides, the CDR3 is TGTGCCAGCAGCTTGTTTCGGGTTGGCAATCAGCCCCAGCATTTT. It translates to CASSLFRVGNQPQHF.

The chain couples TRBV7-2 to TRBJ2-1; TRBD1 might be the D (5 bases). The CDR3 length is 15 residues. CDR1 is SGHTA and CDR2 is FQGNSA in the germline V gene. The V gene lost 6 bases and the J gene lost 0 bases, with 12 bases spanning the gap. The CDR3 DNA is TGTGCCAGCAGGGCAGACAGTAGCTCCTACAATGAGCAGTTCTTC. Translating gives CASRADSSSYNEQFF.

The V and J genes are TRBV30 and TRBJ2-1; TRBD2 matches at 11 bases. The CDR3 sequence is 15 residues long. V lost 5 bases and J lost 5; bases outside the gene matches: 8. Germline V CDR1 and CDR2: GTSNPN, SVGIG (reference sequence). CDR3: CAWDTSGRRDNEQFF. In DNA, the CDR3 is TGTGCCTGGGATACTAGCGGGAGAAGGGACAATGAGCAGTTCTTC.

This clone was counted between two and nine times. The chain employs TRBV28 and TRBJ2-1; the match to TRBD2 covers 14 bases. The CDR3 covers 15 residues. Per the germline V gene, CDR1 is MDHEN and CDR2 is SYDVKM. The V gene end was trimmed by 8 bases and the J gene end by 2 bases; junction bases not matched to a gene: 2. CDR3 protein: CASATSGGAYNEQFF. The CDR3 DNA reads as TGTGCCAGCGCGACTAGCGGGGGGGCCTACAATGAGCAGTTCTTC.

This clone was detected a few times. The chain carries TRBV6-1 and TRBJ2-7; the match to TRBD1 covers 8 bases. This CDR3 has 14 amino acids. With 6 bases clipped from V and 4 bases from J, the junction kept 8 bases outside the gene matches. CDR1 and CDR2 from the germline V gene are MNHNS and SASEGT. The CDR3 sequence is CASRRGQDPYEQYF. The CDR3 bases are TGTGCCAGCAGAAGGGGACAGGACCCATACGAGCAGTACTTC.

A few counts support this clone. The V and J genes are TRBV6-5 and TRBJ2-4; 8 positions match TRBD2. The CDR3 sequence is 13 residues long. Per germline, CDR1 MNHEY and CDR2 SVGAGI. J lost 8 bases, V lost 2 bases, and 2 bases had no gene match. The CDR3 reads CASSYVGGDIQYF. CDR3 in DNA: TGTGCCAGCAGTTACGTCGGGGGGGACATTCAGTACTTC.

The rearrangement links TRBV11-2 to TRBJ2-7; 10 bases line up with TRBD2. Germline CDR1 SGHAT, CDR2 FQNNGV. V lost 5 bases and J lost 6; bases outside the gene matches: 10. This CDR3 has 15 amino acids. The CDR3 DNA sequence: TGTGCCAGCAGCCTTTCCGGAGGGACTAGCGCCGAGCAGTACTTC. Translated, it gives CASSLSGGTSAEQYF.

This clone showed up just a few times. The CDR3 sequence is CAWGREPYNEQFF. DNA of the CDR3: TGTGCCTGGGGGCGGGAGCCCTACAATGAGCAGTTCTTC. The chain uses TRBV30 and TRBJ2-1; 7 nucleotides match TRBD2. Germline V gene sequence: CDR1 GTSNPN, CDR2 SVGIG (reference sequence). The V gene end was trimmed by 5 bases and the J gene end by 2 bases; junction bases not matched to a gene: 3. The CDR3 sequence is 13 residues long.

In its sample, this clone was seen a few times. The chain recombines TRBV10-3 with TRBJ2-7; 9 nucleotides line up with TRBD1. Germline values: CDR1 ENHRY, CDR2 SYGVKD. After removal of 7 bases from V and 1 base from J, the junction contained 5 bases not matched to a gene. The CDR3 is 14 amino acids. The CDR3 nucleotides are TGTGCCATCAAACCCGGGACAGGGTCCTACGAGCAGTACTTC. The encoded protein is CAIKPGTGSYEQYF.

This clone was seen more than once but under ten times. V usage is TRBV4-3 and J usage is TRBJ2-2, with 7 bases that match TRBD1. V shed 4 bases and J 9 bases; nucleotides not matched to a gene: 8. The CDR3 has 14 amino acids. CDR1 is LGHNA and CDR2 is YSLEER in the germline V gene. The chain's CDR3 is CASSREGGYRELFF. Written as DNA, the CDR3 is TGCGCCAGCAGCCGGGAAGGGGGCTATCGGGAGCTGTTTTTT.

V usage is TRBV29-1 and J usage is TRBJ2-5; D possibly corresponds to TRBD2 (6 bases). In germline, CDR1 is SQVTM, CDR2 ANQGSEA. CDR3 length: 12 amino acids. Trimming took off 4 bases at V and 5 bases at J, with 11 bases between the two ends. The CDR3 sequence: CSVVWDSETQYF. The CDR3 coding sequence is TGCAGCGTTGTTTGGGACTCGGAGACCCAGTACTTC.

In its sample, this clone was seen a few times. This chain uses TRBV7-9 with TRBJ2-5; the match to TRBD1 covers 7 bases. V trimming: 5 bases; J trimming: 1 base; junction bases outside the gene matches: 7. The V gene's germline CDR1 is SEHNR and CDR2 FQNEAQ (reference sequence). The CDR3 sequence is 15 residues long. The CDR3 coding sequence is TGTGCCAGCAGCCGACAGGGCGTCTTCCAAGAGACCCAGTACTTC. Its translation is CASSRQGVFQETQYF.

This chain joins TRBV30 and TRBJ2-7; 13 nucleotides match TRBD2. Germline V lookup: CDR1 GTSNPN, CDR2 SVGIG (reference sequence). CDR3 length: 15 amino acids. With 2 bases clipped from V and 7 bases from J, the junction kept 8 bases outside the gene matches. The CDR3 DNA is TGTGCCTGGAGTCAAGGACTAGCGGGAGTAGAGGAGCAGTACTTC. Its protein product is CAWSQGLAGVEEQYF.

This clone showed up just a few times. The chain couples TRBV29-1 to TRBJ2-4, with D perhaps matching TRBD2 (6 bases). The CDR3 runs to 14 residues. The V end lost 7 bases, the J end lost 7 bases, and 20 bases lay between the germline ends. Looked up from germline, CDR1 is SQVTM and CDR2 is ANQGSEA. CDR3: CSAWPGTYDNIQYF. As DNA, the CDR3 is TGCAGCGCGTGGCCCGGGACTTATGATAACATTCAGTACTTC.

This chain uses TRBV23-1 with TRBJ2-6, with D possibly matching TRBD1 (6 bases). TRBV23-1 is an open reading frame, and its role is uncertain. The CDR3 is 20 amino acids. The ends were cut back, 3 bases at V and 0 bases at J, with 21 bases in the middle. The CDR3 coding sequence is TGCGCCAGCAGTCATCCGCAGGGGATCTGGCGAAGCTCTGGGGCCAACGTCCTGACTTTC. This codes for CASSHPQGIWRSSGANVLTF.

This clone was observed a handful of times. The chain uses TRBV30 and TRBJ1-1; D is unclear. The CDR3 sequence is 12 residues long. The germline V gene has CDR1 GTSNPN and CDR2 SVGIG (reference sequence). The V end was cut by 3 bases, the J end by 1 base, with 6 bases between. CDR3 region: CAWRARNTEAFF. For the CDR3, the DNA is TGTGCCTGGAGGGCCCGGAACACTGAAGCTTTCTTT. Together with reference TRBV30 and TRBJ1-1, the CDR3 gives the full variable domain: SQTIHQWPATLVQPVGSPLSLECTVEGTSNPNLYWYRQAAGRGLQLLFYSVGIGQISSEVPQNLSASRPQDRQFILSSKKLLLSDSGFYLCAWRARNTEAFFGQGTRLTVV.

CDR3 region: CASSLRVGLKYF. The CDR3 nucleotides read TGTGCCAGCAGCTTACGGGTTGGGTTAAAGTACTTC. The gene calls are TRBV7-9 and TRBJ2-7; no reliable D call. Germline-derived CDR1 and CDR2 are SEHNR and FQNEAQ (reference sequence). The CDR3 runs 12 residues. V dropped 2 bases and J dropped 11 bases, with 13 bases sitting between them.

This clone came up a few times. The chain employs TRBV7-8 and TRBJ2-1, with 11 nucleotides matching TRBD2. Germline V CDR1 and CDR2: SGHVS, FQNEAQ. V trimming: 5 bases; J trimming: 11 bases; junction bases outside the gene matches: 8. The CDR3 length is 14 residues. The CDR3 nucleotides are TGTGCCAGCAGCGCGCTGGAGACTAGCGGGAAGCAGTTCTTC. Translation: CASSALETSGKQFF. Using reference TRBV7-8 and TRBJ2-1 for the parts outside the CDR3, the full variable domain is GAGVSQSPRYKVAKRGQDVALRCDPISGHVSLFWYQQALGQGPEFLTYFQNEAQLDKSGLPSDRFFAERPEGSVSTLKIQRTQQEDSAVYLCASSALETSGKQFFGPGTRLTVL.

This clone was seen more than once but under ten times. The rearrangement links TRBV29-1 to TRBJ2-3; 8 nucleotides line up with TRBD1. From germline, CDR1 is SQVTM and CDR2 ANQGSEA. The CDR3 has 14 residues. J was trimmed by 0 bases and V by 6 bases; bases with no gene match: 5. CDR3 sequence reads: CSVGQGFSTDTQYF. The DNA of the CDR3 is TGCAGCGTAGGACAGGGATTTAGCACAGATACGCAGTATTTT.